These 13 T cell receptor beta chains were all obtained from the same sample, sequenced in a study of shared clonotypes between healthy human individuals. Generated by immunoSEQ multiplex PCR, the TCRdb table keeps only in-frame clones and is missing some. The sample shows almost 750,000 clones, 55% to 75% of them seen only once. The material sequenced was memory CD4+ T cells sorted from blood. The subset: CD45RA-negative fraction. Receptors originate from a woman between 25 and 40 years old in good health.

This sequence joins TRBV5-1 and TRBJ2-7; TRBD2 aligns across 9 bases. The CDR3 extends over 13 amino acids. Germline V lookup: CDR1 SGHRS, CDR2 YFSETQ. The trim removed 2 bases at V and 7 bases at J, leaving 4 bases unmatched. In DNA, the CDR3 is TGCGCCAGCAGCTTCCCTAGCGGGACTGAGCAGTACTTC. Its protein product is CASSFPSGTEQYF.

This clone has at least ten counts. Other DNA sequences in this sample translate to the same CDR3. The chain links TRBV5-1 to TRBJ2-1; 7 bases match TRBD2. Germline loops: CDR1 SGHRS, CDR2 YFSETQ. The J segment lost 1 base and the V segment lost 1 base, leaving 2 bases of the junction unmatched. The CDR3 extends over 15 amino acids. CDR3 nucleotides: TGCGCCAGCAGCTTGAGTAGCGGGTCCTACAATGAGCAGTTCTTC. Encoded protein: CASSLSSGSYNEQFF.

This chain uses TRBV19 with TRBJ2-5, with D perhaps TRBD2 (5 bases). Germline-derived CDR1 and CDR2 are LNHDA and SQIVND (reference sequence). V lost 10 bases, J lost 5 bases, and 14 bases lay in between. The CDR3 is made up of 12 amino acids. CDR3 residues: CATLGPGETQYF. CDR3 nucleotides: TGTGCCACTCTCGGACCGGGGGAGACCCAGTACTTC.

This chain links TRBV19 with TRBJ1-3; D is undetermined. CDR3 length: 17 amino acids. CDR1 and CDR2 (germline): LNHDA, SQIVND (reference sequence). The V end lost 3 bases, the J end lost 0 bases, and 15 bases lay between the germline ends. The CDR3: CASSISAVAFSGNTIYF. The DNA of the CDR3 is TGTGCCAGTAGTATTAGCGCGGTGGCGTTCTCTGGAAACACCATATATTTT.

DNA of the CDR3: TGTGCCAGCAGGTGGGACAGGGGGCGATTCACTGAAGCTTTCTTT. This translates into CASRWDRGRFTEAFF. The chain is built from TRBV2 and TRBJ1-1; 12 bases fit TRBD1. J was trimmed by 4 bases and V by 6 bases; bases with no gene match: 6. The germline CDR1 and CDR2 sequences are SNHLY and FYNNEI. This CDR3 has 15 amino acids.

The rearrangement links TRBV5-1 to TRBJ2-2, with TRBD2 matching over 8 bases. The CDR3 contains 15 residues. The V segment lost 4 bases and the J segment 5 bases; nucleotides outside the gene matches: 7. Germline V CDR1 and CDR2: SGHRS, YFSETQ. This CDR3 is CASSPSGSWTGELFF. In DNA, the CDR3 is TGCGCCAGCAGCCCGAGCGGGAGTTGGACCGGGGAGCTGTTTTTT.

This clone was seen more than once but under ten times. This sample includes further DNA sequences coding for the same CDR3. V gene TRBV7-3 combines with J gene TRBJ2-3; D gene ambiguous. This CDR3 has 13 amino acids. V lost 6 bases, J lost 0 bases, and 7 bases lay in between. The V gene's germline CDR1 is SGHTA and CDR2 FQGTGA. DNA for the CDR3: TGTGCCAGCAGTTCCGTTAGCACAGATACGCAGTATTTT. This encodes CASSSVSTDTQYF.

This clone was observed many times. This chain connects TRBV5-1 to TRBJ2-1, with D maybe TRBD2 (5 bases). Germline V lookup: CDR1 SGHRS, CDR2 YFSETQ. This CDR3 spans 14 amino acids. V lost 4 bases and J lost 3, with 11 bases in between. The chain's CDR3 is CASSLGESYNEQFF. CDR3 in DNA: TGCGCCAGCAGCCTCGGGGAAAGCTACAATGAGCAGTTCTTC. Complete variable domain (other parts from reference TRBV5-1 and TRBJ2-1): KAGVTQTPRYLIKTRGQQVTLSCSPISGHRSVSWYQQTPGQGLQFLFEYFSETQRNKGNFPGRFSGRQFSNSRSEMNVSTLELGDSALYLCASSLGESYNEQFFGPGTRLTVL.

This clone was picked up a small number of times. The chain has TRBV5-1 and TRBJ1-1; D might be TRBD1 (6 bases). This CDR3 region has 15 residues. Trimming left V 0 bases short and J 7 bases short, with 16 bases between. Germline V gene data show CDR1 as SGHRS and CDR2 as YFSETQ. The CDR3 DNA reads as TGCGCCAGCAGCTTGGACCTCGTCACAGGGAATGAAGCTTTCTTT. Translated, it gives CASSLDLVTGNEAFF.

The sample holds one count of this clone. The chain is built from TRBV7-8 and TRBJ1-2, with D perhaps TRBD1 (5 bases). There are 13 residues in the CDR3. The V gene lost 5 bases and the J gene lost 4 bases, with 11 bases spanning the gap. Per germline, CDR1 SGHVS and CDR2 FQNEAQ. CDR3 nucleotides: TGTGCCAGCAGCAGAAAGGGGCCCTATGGCTACACCTTC. It encodes CASSRKGPYGYTF.

The V gene is TRBV19, the J gene TRBJ2-5; weak D call: TRBD2 (5 bases). Germline V CDR1 and CDR2: LNHDA, SQIVND (reference sequence). Trimming removed 7 bases at V and 3 bases at J, with 9 bases between. CDR3 length: 12 residues. DNA of the CDR3: TGTGCCAGTAATAGCGCCGAAGAGACCCAGTACTTC. Translated, it gives CASNSAEETQYF.

V usage is TRBV5-1 and J usage is TRBJ2-1; maybe TRBD1 (5 bases). V was clipped by 9 bases and J by 8 bases, with 18 bases between them. Germline V gives CDR1 SGHRS, CDR2 YFSETQ. The CDR3 loop spans 13 amino acids. CDR3: CATKDPGFHEQFF. CDR3 sequence (DNA): TGCGCCACCAAGGACCCAGGGTTCCATGAGCAGTTCTTC.

The chain couples TRBV19 to TRBJ1-1, with D hard to call. The CDR3 sequence is 14 residues long. V lost 5 bases to trimming and J lost 1 base, with 11 bases between them. Germline V gene lookup returns CDR1 LNHDA and CDR2 SQIVND (reference sequence). CDR3 in DNA: TGTGCCAGTAGTGCGCGGCGGGAGAACACTGAAGCTTTCTTT. Translated, it gives CASSARRENTEAFF. Drawing the rest from reference TRBV19 and TRBJ1-1, the complete variable domain is DGGITQSPKYLFRKEGQNVTLSCEQNLNHDAMYWYRQDPGQGLRLIYYSQIVNDFQKGDIAEGYSVSREKKESFPLTVTSAQKNPTAFYLCASSARRENTEAFFGQGTRLTVV.